This T cell receptor beta chain stems from a study of T cell repertoires in cytomegalovirus infection. Whole-study context: Matching HLA type, along with CMV infection, was indicated by public TCR beta signatures.

TCRdb re-analysed the reads in MiXCR, keeping a single row per CDR3 protein. Of around 740,000 distinct CDR3 sequences listed, about a third are singletons. The CDR3 is 14 residues long. Deletions cut 4 bases from V and 5 bases from J, with 14 bases between. Looked up from germline, CDR1 is SGHTA and CDR2 is FQGNSA. Concerning this clonotype: Its antigen is currently unknown. The conserved final phenylalanine or tryptophan is absent from the CDR3, which likely points to a read error.

Study-level findings and limits: Cumulative frequency (of public TCR beta family members) identified carriers of CMV plus the relevant HLA.

The chain recombines TRBV7-2 with TRBJ1-1, with TRBD1 as a possible D gene (5 bases). The origin of this receptor is a human donor in good health (CMV status not recorded). Some clones in this sample may be carry-over from other donors' samples. What was sequenced was PBMCs. As DNA, the CDR3 is TGTGCCAGCAGCTCGGAGGGGTTAGCTACTGAAGCTTTCTTG. Protein: CASSSEGLATEAFL.